The clone carrying this TCR beta chain was counted at least ten times. Its antigen is undetermined. The read terminates 3 residues ahead of where the CDR3 ends, so the germline J gene completes it. These data belong to a study of T cell clonality in common variable immunodeficiency. The study's findings and limits: Fewer deletions and N-nucleotide insertions were reportedly seen in common variable immunodeficiency TCR beta sequences. Patient heterogeneity in the CVID cohort limited correlations between repertoire features and clinical complications.

Germline assignment: CDR1 KGHSH and CDR2 LQKENI. Unmatched junction bases numbered 8, after V lost 6 bases and J lost 4 bases. This CDR3 is built from 15 residues. Profiling relied on immunoSEQ multiplex PCR, and the TCRdb table lists in-frame clones only, not all of them. The data show roughly 50,000 clones, with none appearing a single time. The material sequenced was peripheral blood mononuclear cells. The chain has TRBV18 and TRBJ1-5; 8 bases match TRBD1. The TCR comes from a person between 18 and 70 years old in good health. The sequenced CDR3 bases are TGTGCCAGCTCGCCAGGGACAGGCACTAATCAGCCC. Amino acid sequence: CASSPGTGTNQP. In full, the CDR3 is CASSPGTGTNQPQHF.